These 29 T cell receptor beta chains were sequenced from one sample in a study of molecular identifiers for immune sequencing clone quantification. Via MiXCR, TCRdb re-called the PCR reads, giving one row per CDR3 protein. Found here are over 550,000 distinct CDR3 sequences, roughly 27% of them singletons; the top ten hold roughly 0.83%. The material sequenced was naive CD8+ T cells from blood, with Jurkat cell RNA spiked in. The subset: FACS-sorted CD8+CD4-CCR7+CD45RA+ naive T cells. Receptors were obtained from a human donor in good health. Some libraries in this study had Jurkat cell RNA spiked in.

In the case of this clonotype: This may arise from a read error, as a much more abundant clone is one base away. This is likely a read error, given that the CDR3 carries no conserved phenylalanine or tryptophan at its end. The J gene is TRBJ1-4, the V gene TRBV9; TRBD1 might be the D (5 bases). Trimming stripped 4 bases from V and 8 bases from J, with 15 bases between. The CDR3 consists of 14 residues. The germline CDR1 and CDR2 sequences are SGDLS and YYNGEE. Written as DNA, the CDR3 is TGTGCCAGCAGCCCGGCGGGGGTAGAGGAAAAACTGTTTTCT. It encodes CASSPAGVEEKLFS.

The chain couples TRBV28 to TRBJ1-5; D is perhaps TRBD1 (6 bases). The CDR3 spans 19 residues. Germline assignment: CDR1 MDHEN and CDR2 SYDVKM. Trimming removed 6 bases at V and 0 bases at J, with 24 bases between. Here the CDR3 DNA reads TGTGCCAGCAGACCTACGGGACACTCAGGAGGGTATAGCAATCAGCCCCAGCATTTT. Amino acids: CASRPTGHSGGYSNQPQHF.

This clonotype came up once. The V call is TRBV7-9, the J call TRBJ1-3; the match to TRBD1 covers 7 bases. Per the germline V gene, CDR1 is SEHNR and CDR2 is FQNEAQ (reference sequence). Trimming removed 5 bases from V and 0 bases from J; junction bases left unmatched: 4. The CDR3 totals 15 residues. The CDR3 protein is CASSARTGSGNTIYF. In DNA form, the CDR3 reads TGTGCCAGCAGCGCGCGGACAGGCTCTGGAAACACCATATATTTT.

This clonotype was found a few times. The chain employs TRBV5-6 and TRBJ2-7; no firm D call. The CDR3 runs to 13 residues. Per germline, CDR1 SGHDT and CDR2 YYEEEE. Trimming took off 3 bases at V and 2 bases at J, with 9 bases between the two ends. The CDR3 sequence: CASSSYNAYEQYF. As DNA, the CDR3 is TGTGCCAGCAGCTCCTATAATGCCTACGAGCAGTACTTC. Drawing the rest from reference TRBV5-6 and TRBJ2-7, the complete variable domain is DAGVTQSPTHLIKTRGQQVTLRCSPKSGHDTVSWYQQALGQGPQFIFQYYEEEERQRGNFPDRFSGHQFPNYSSELNVNALLLGDSALYLCASSSYNAYEQYFGPGTRLTVT.

This clonotype was counted ten times or more. This rearrangement joins TRBV30 to TRBJ2-7; the match to TRBD2 covers 13 bases. The V segment lost 2 bases and the J segment 3 bases; nucleotides outside the gene matches: 7. The CDR3 runs to 16 residues. Germline V CDR1 and CDR2: GTSNPN, SVGIG (reference sequence). The CDR3 sequence is CAWSLPGLAGIYEQYF. The CDR3 nucleotides read TGTGCCTGGAGTTTACCGGGACTAGCGGGGATCTACGAGCAGTACTTC.

This clonotype was seen ten or more times. This chain links TRBV9 with TRBJ1-1, with 7 nucleotides matching TRBD1. Losses at the gene ends were 0 bases for V and 4 bases for J; bases not matched to a gene: 6. The length of the CDR3 is 15 residues. Germline V CDR1 and CDR2: SGDLS, YYNGEE. The CDR3 is CASSVGGGWGTEAFF. Written as DNA, the CDR3 is TGTGCCAGCAGCGTAGGAGGGGGCTGGGGCACTGAAGCTTTCTTT. Full variable domain (missing parts from reference TRBV9 and TRBJ1-1): DSGVTQTPKHLITATGQRVTLRCSPRSGDLSVYWYQQSLDQGLQFLIQYYNGEERAKGNILERFSAQQFPDLHSELNLSSLELGDSALYFCASSVGGGWGTEAFFGQGTRLTVV.

This clonotype was found many times. The gene calls are TRBV9 and TRBJ2-1; D gene ambiguous. Trimming stripped 3 bases from V and 5 bases from J, with 3 bases between. The CDR3 sequence is 11 residues long. CDR1 and CDR2 (germline): SGDLS, YYNGEE. CDR3 amino acids: CASSAHNEQFF. CDR3 nucleotides: TGTGCCAGCAGCGCCCACAATGAGCAGTTCTTC. The whole variable domain, filled in from reference TRBV9 and TRBJ2-1, reads DSGVTQTPKHLITATGQRVTLRCSPRSGDLSVYWYQQSLDQGLQFLIQYYNGEERAKGNILERFSAQQFPDLHSELNLSSLELGDSALYFCASSAHNEQFFGPGTRLTVL.

This clonotype turned up a few times. The V gene is TRBV4-3, the J gene TRBJ1-6, with 7 positions matching TRBD1. The ends lost 4 bases at V and 11 bases at J; junction bases unmatched: 5. The germline CDR1 and CDR2 sequences are LGHNA and YSLEER. This CDR3 contains 13 residues. The CDR3 region has the DNA TGCGCCAGCAGCCGCAGGGGGATGGCACCCCTCCACTTT. Its translation: CASSRRGMAPLHF.

This clonotype was recorded many times. This chain links TRBV7-6 with TRBJ1-1; D perhaps matches TRBD1 (5 bases). The CDR3 consists of 14 residues. Trimming pared 1 base from V and 2 bases from J, leaving 8 bases between. The germline gives CDR1 SGHVS, CDR2 FNYEAQ. The CDR3 region is CASSLEGINTEAFF. The CDR3 DNA sequence: TGTGCCAGCAGCTTAGAGGGGATTAACACTGAAGCTTTCTTT.

This clonotype was observed at least ten times. The rearrangement uses TRBV4-2 and TRBJ2-7, with D perhaps given as TRBD1 or TRBD2 (5 bases each). This CDR3 region has 15 residues. In germline, CDR1 is LGHNA, CDR2 YNFKEQ. With 4 bases removed from V and 6 bases from J, the gap between germline ends came to 19 bases. Here the CDR3 reads CASSLIRDPESEQYF. CDR3 nucleotides: TGTGCCAGCAGCCTCATCCGGGACCCGGAGAGCGAGCAGTACTTC.

Many counts were recorded for this clonotype. This chain connects TRBV28 to TRBJ1-2; no clear D. Germline values: CDR1 MDHEN, CDR2 SYDVKM. This CDR3 region has 11 residues. With 2 bases removed from V and 2 bases from J, the gap between germline ends came to 0 bases. CDR3 bases: TGTGCCAGCAGTTTAAACTATGGCTACACCTTC. Translating it yields CASSLNYGYTF.

With respect to this clonotype: This may arise from a read error, as a much more abundant clone is one base away. The final CDR3 position lacks the conserved phenylalanine or tryptophan, pointing to a likely read error. The chain recombines TRBV2 with TRBJ1-5, with unresolved D. Between the trimmed V and J ends, which lost 7 bases and 2 bases, there was a span of 18 bases. Germline V lookup: CDR1 SNHLY, CDR2 FYNNEI. This CDR3 has 16 residues. The CDR3 nucleotides are TGTGCCAGCAATCGGACGAGGGCCCGGGGCAATCAGCCCCAGCATTCT. Its translation is CASNRTRARGNQPQHS.

In its sample, this clonotype was seen a few times. CDR3 sequence: CASSLDKGSQETQYF. The CDR3 DNA reads TGTGCCAGCAGCTTAGATAAGGGCAGCCAAGAGACCCAGTACTTC. The gene calls are TRBV11-1 and TRBJ2-5; no definite D call. Germline V gives CDR1 SGHAT, CDR2 FQDESV (reference sequence). CDR3 length: 15 residues. Trimming took off 1 base at V and 1 base at J, with 10 bases between the two ends.

This clonotype was recorded many times. This rearrangement joins TRBV6-5 to TRBJ2-5, with D perhaps TRBD1 or TRBD2 (5 bases each). CDR1 is MNHEY and CDR2 is SVGAGI in the germline V gene. The V end was cut by 3 bases, the J end by 9 bases, with 11 bases between. The CDR3 loop spans 12 amino acids. The CDR3 nucleotides are TGTGCCAGCAGTTATCCAATGGGGGCCCAGTACTTC. As protein: CASSYPMGAQYF.

This clonotype occurred many times. In DNA, the CDR3 is TGTGCCAGCAGTGAGAGACAGGGGGTCGAGCAGTACTTC. Residues: CASSERQGVEQYF. The chain is built from TRBV6-1 and TRBJ2-7, with 9 bases identical to TRBD1. The V gene's germline CDR1 is MNHNS and CDR2 SASEGT. The CDR3 spans 13 residues. Germline trimming cut 3 bases from V and 6 bases from J; bases unmatched to any gene: 3.

The genes are TRBV4-3 and TRBJ1-2; D remains unclear. This CDR3 is 17 amino acids long. In germline, CDR1 is LGHNA, CDR2 YSLEER. The ends were cut back, 2 bases at V and 6 bases at J, with 22 bases in the middle. CDR3: CASSQSLGSPYVDGYTF. The CDR3 DNA is TGCGCCAGCAGCCAAAGCCTAGGGAGCCCCTATGTTGATGGCTACACCTTC.

This clonotype was counted between two and nine times. One end of the junction fails to match germline, which may point to a read error. The chain uses TRBV5-6 and TRBJ2-2; maybe TRBD1 (6 bases). This CDR3 spans 16 amino acids. CDR1 and CDR2 (germline): SGHDT, YYEEEE. Here the CDR3 reads CASRLGAARHGGELFF. CDR3 DNA sequence: TGTGCCAGCAGATTGGGGGCAGCGAGGCATGGCGGGGAGCTGTTTTTT.

This chain links TRBV4-3 with TRBJ2-7; 7 nucleotides agree with TRBD1. V lost 1 base to trimming and J lost 4 bases; unmatched junction nucleotides: 7. The CDR3 totals 15 residues. The germline V gene encodes CDR1 LGHNA and CDR2 YSLEER. The CDR3 coding sequence is TGCGCCAGCAGCCAAGCTCGCGGCAGGGGGTACGAGCAGTACTTC. Translating it yields CASSQARGRGYEQYF.

As for this clonotype: Mismatch with germline at one junction end may stem from a read error. CDR3 in amino acids: CASGQNTGPMRTDTQYF. CDR3 coding DNA: TGCGCCAGCGGCCAAAATACAGGACCTATGCGCACAGATACGCAGTATTTC. The chain recombines TRBV4-3 with TRBJ2-3; TRBD1 is a possible D gene (5 bases). CDR3 length: 17 amino acids. Germline CDR1 is LGHNA and CDR2 is YSLEER.

Comment on this clonotype: This CDR3 is missing its conserved last phenylalanine or tryptophan, likely due to a read error. The chain links TRBV6-6 to TRBJ1-1; TRBD1 is a possible D gene (6 bases). Germline values: CDR1 MNHNY, CDR2 SVGAGI (reference sequence). CDR3 length: 13 residues. V dropped 11 bases and J dropped 4 bases, with 17 bases sitting between them. This chain's CDR3 is CAASQGRSTEAFL. The DNA for the CDR3 is TGTGCCGCATCACAGGGAAGGAGCACTGAAGCTTTCTTA.

The CDR3 protein is CSARDVRADTQYF. CDR3 sequence (DNA): TGCAGTGCTAGAGACGTGCGTGCAGATACGCAGTATTTT. The chain recombines TRBV20-1 with TRBJ2-3; D gene uncertain. V was clipped by 0 bases and J by 4 bases, with 8 bases between them. The CDR3 length is 13 residues. Germline V gives CDR1 DFQATT, CDR2 SNEGSKA (reference sequence).

This clonotype was recorded many times. The chain uses TRBV7-9 and TRBJ2-5, with a possible D match to TRBD2 (6 bases). Looked up from germline, CDR1 is SEHNR and CDR2 is FQNEAQ (reference sequence). The V and J ends lost 1 base and 3 bases respectively, with 6 bases between them. The CDR3 loop spans 13 amino acids. CDR3 nucleotide sequence: TGTGCCAGCAGCTTAGGACTAGAAGAGACCCAGTACTTC. Translated, it gives CASSLGLEETQYF.

This clonotype was found many times. The J gene is TRBJ2-1, the V gene TRBV6-5, with 7 bases that match TRBD2. Trimming took 2 bases from V and 10 from J; bases not matched to a gene: 8. Germline values: CDR1 MNHEY, CDR2 SVGAGI. This CDR3 has 14 residues. The DNA for the CDR3 is TGTGCCAGCAGTTACCAAACGCGGGGGTCGGAGCAGTTCTTC. It codes for CASSYQTRGSEQFF.

This clonotype was counted only a few times. CDR3: CASSLFAGNTDTQYF. The CDR3 nucleotides are TGTGCCAGCAGCTTATTTGCGGGGAACACAGATACGCAGTATTTT. The J gene is TRBJ2-3, the V gene TRBV13; D is perhaps TRBD2 (6 bases). Per germline, CDR1 PRHDT and CDR2 FYEKMQ (reference sequence). V shed 2 bases and J shed 2 bases, with 11 bases lying between them. This CDR3 region has 15 residues.

In the case of this clonotype: This may stem from a read error, because a much larger clone lies one nucleotide away. CDR3 coding DNA: TGTGCCAGCAGTAATACAGGGCACGAGCAGTACTTC. This encodes CASSNTGHEQYF. The genes are TRBV27 and TRBJ2-7; TRBD1 is a possible D gene (6 bases). The length of the CDR3 is 12 residues. The V gene lost 5 bases and the J gene lost 5 bases, with 10 bases spanning the gap. Germline V gives CDR1 MNHEY, CDR2 SMNVEV (reference sequence).

This clonotype was recorded a few times. The V gene is TRBV6-5, the J gene TRBJ2-2, with 9 positions matching TRBD1. With 6 bases clipped from V and 6 bases from J, the junction kept 17 bases outside the gene matches. The CDR3 runs to 18 residues. CDR1 and CDR2 (germline): MNHEY, SVGAGI. The CDR3: CASRTILGQGIYSGELFF. DNA for the CDR3: TGTGCCAGCAGAACGATCCTAGGACAGGGGATTTACTCCGGGGAGCTGTTTTTT.

Concerning this clonotype: Possible read error: a much larger clone is one base away. This chain links TRBV20-1 with TRBJ2-7; TRBD1 might be the D (6 bases). The CDR3 sequence is 13 residues long. Germline loops: CDR1 DFQATT, CDR2 SNEGSKA (reference sequence). For the CDR3, the DNA is TGCAGTGCTCAGGGGATTGTCTCCTACGAGCAGTGCTTC. Translation: CSAQGIVSYEQCF.

DNA for the CDR3: TGCAGCATCTATCGGGGGTCGGGGACTGAAGCTTTCTTT. This translates into CSIYRGSGTEAFF. The rearrangement uses TRBV29-1 and TRBJ1-1; possible D gene TRBD1, 5 bases. The CDR3 runs 13 residues. Trimming stripped 8 bases from V and 5 bases from J, with 18 bases between. Germline lookup yields CDR1 SQVTM and CDR2 ANQGSEA.

This clonotype occurred many times. V is TRBV28 and J is TRBJ1-1; possible D gene TRBD1, 5 bases. V was pared by 6 bases and J by 0 bases, with 23 bases between. This CDR3 is 18 amino acids long. CDR1 and CDR2 from the germline V gene are MDHEN and SYDVKM. As DNA, the CDR3 is TGTGCCAGCAGCCAAAATTGGAGGGACGTCGAGATGAACACTGAAGCTTTCTTT. This encodes CASSQNWRDVEMNTEAFF. The variable domain in full, with the rest retrieved from reference TRBV28 and TRBJ1-1, is DVKVTQSSRYLVKRTGEKVFLECVQDMDHENMFWYRQDPGLGLRLIYFSYDVKMKEKGDIPEGYSVSREKKERFSLILESASTNQTSMYLCASSQNWRDVEMNTEAFFGQGTRLTVV.